One sample yielded the 11 T cell receptor beta chains listed below, sequenced in a study of T-cell reconstitution after alpha-beta-depleted transplantation in children listed by TCRdb under 2016. The library was prepared using PCR. TCRdb lists the instrument as Illumina HiSeq 2500. To normalize quantification of the TCRbeta repertoire, the TCR libraries were built with molecular barcoding that relied on unique molecular identifiers. In TCRdb, the public reads were trimmed at Q25 with fastp and aligned with MiXCR, with productive beta chains retained. Identical CDR3 protein sequences are pooled into one entry, listed with their most common genes and DNA. The sample records about 200,000 distinct CDR3 sequences, about 6% of which are singletons. The ten largest clones represent 4.5% of the sample. This specimen's treatment or condition label, per the study, means: allogeneic hematopoietic cell transplantation with graft depleted of TCRalphabeta T cells and CD19 B cells.

Sequenced material: PBMCs, taken before TCRalphabeta/CD19-depleted stem cell transplant. The receptor source for this set is a girl in the first two years of life with combined immunodeficiency, due to receive a stem cell transplant.

This clonotype was recorded at least ten times. The chain employs TRBV28 and TRBJ1-1; D unresolved. CDR3 length: 15 amino acids. V was pared by 3 bases and J by 4 bases, with 15 bases between. Germline V lookup: CDR1 MDHEN, CDR2 SYDVKM. Here the CDR3 DNA reads TGTGCCAGCAGTTTTAGGGAAACTTCCCGCACTGAAGCTTTCTTT. Encoded protein: CASSFRETSRTEAFF. The variable domain in full, completed from reference TRBV28 and TRBJ1-1, reads DVKVTQSSRYLVKRTGEKVFLECVQDMDHENMFWYRQDPGLGLRLIYFSYDVKMKEKGDIPEGYSVSREKKERFSLILESASTNQTSMYLCASSFRETSRTEAFFGQGTRLTVV.

The chain couples TRBV4-2 to TRBJ1-3, with D unclear. CDR3 length: 16 residues. V lost 0 bases to trimming and J lost 0 bases, with 9 bases between them. The germline V gene encodes CDR1 LGHNA and CDR2 YNFKEQ. The CDR3 loop reads CASSQDWRSSGNTIYF. The CDR3 nucleotides are TGTGCCAGCAGCCAAGATTGGAGGAGCTCTGGAAACACCATATATTTT.

The chain links TRBV15 to TRBJ1-1; tentatively, D is TRBD1 (6 bases). The CDR3 is 18 amino acids. The ends were cut back, 0 bases at V and 3 bases at J, with 20 bases in the middle. Looked up from germline, CDR1 is LNHNV and CDR2 is YYDKDF (reference sequence). CDR3 sequence reads: CATSRDATGTRPYTEAFF. For the CDR3, the DNA is TGTGCCACCAGCAGAGACGCGACAGGAACGAGGCCCTACACTGAAGCTTTCTTT. Looking up the rest from reference TRBV15 and TRBJ1-1 gives the full variable domain: DAMVIQNPRYQVTQFGKPVTLSCSQTLNHNVMYWYQQKSSQAPKLLFHYYDKDFNNEADTPDNFQSRRPNTSFCFLDIRSPGLGDTAMYLCATSRDATGTRPYTEAFFGQGTRLTVV.

In its sample, this clonotype was seen many times. The chain employs TRBV2 and TRBJ2-5, with TRBD2 matching over 8 bases. The CDR3 extends over 14 amino acids. Germline lookup yields CDR1 SNHLY and CDR2 FYNNEI. V was pared by 6 bases and J by 2 bases, with 5 bases of the junction left unmatched. The CDR3 coding sequence is TGTGCCAGCAGCGGGGGGGCACTACAAGAGACCCAGTACTTC. Translated, it gives CASSGGALQETQYF.

This clonotype was found many times. This chain uses TRBV6-2 or TRBV6-3 with TRBJ2-5; a weak D match, TRBD2 (7 bases). CDR3 length: 15 amino acids. The germline V gene encodes CDR1 MNHEY and CDR2 SVGEGT. Trimming removed 4 bases at V and 4 bases at J, with 16 bases between. The CDR3: CASSSLRGARETQYF. The CDR3 bases are TGTGCCAGCAGTTCTCTTCGGGGGGCGAGAGAGACCCAGTACTTC.

This chain uses TRBV11-2 with TRBJ1-6; D ambiguous. V was pared by 0 bases and J by 5 bases, with 17 bases between. Looked up from germline, CDR1 is SGHAT and CDR2 is FQNNGV. The CDR3 sequence is 18 residues long. The CDR3 protein is CASSLEVWKGGHNSPLHF. The CDR3 DNA is TGTGCCAGCAGCTTAGAAGTCTGGAAAGGCGGCCATAATTCACCCCTCCACTTT.

This clonotype occurred many times. The chain couples TRBV5-1 to TRBJ2-5; tentative D call: TRBD1 (7 bases). The CDR3 runs 15 residues. In germline, CDR1 is SGHRS, CDR2 YFSETQ. The V end was cut by 4 bases, the J end by 2 bases, with 15 bases between. This CDR3 is CASSGPGGWQETQYF. Here the CDR3 DNA reads TGCGCCAGCAGCGGGCCAGGGGGGTGGCAAGAGACCCAGTACTTC.

This clonotype came up many times. The J gene is TRBJ2-1, the V gene TRBV20-1, with D hard to call. The germline V gene encodes CDR1 DFQATT and CDR2 SNEGSKA (reference sequence). Trimming left V 0 bases short and J 3 bases short, with 12 bases between. The CDR3 contains 15 residues. CDR3 in amino acids: CSARDIGPGYNEQFF. In nucleotides, the CDR3 is TGCAGTGCTAGAGATATAGGGCCCGGCTACAATGAGCAGTTCTTC.

This clonotype was recorded many times. The chain carries TRBV7-2 and TRBJ2-1; the match to TRBD2 covers 8 bases. CDR3 size: 14 residues. With V trimmed by 4 bases and J by 15 bases, 14 bases remained unmatched. The germline V gene has CDR1 SGHTA and CDR2 FQGNSA. In DNA form, the CDR3 reads TGTGCCAGCAGCTCCGTTAGTAGCGGGGTTCTGGTGTTCTTC. Translated: CASSSVSSGVLVFF.

The V and J genes are TRBV7-9 and TRBJ2-7, with D possibly called TRBD1 or TRBD2 (5 bases each). The CDR3 runs 15 residues. Germline-derived CDR1 and CDR2 are SEHNR and FQNEAQ (reference sequence). The ends were cut back, 3 bases at V and 0 bases at J, with 12 bases in the middle. In DNA, the CDR3 is TGTGCCAGCAGCTTCCTGGGACCGAGCTCCTACGAGCAGTACTTC. This gives the protein CASSFLGPSSYEQYF.

This clonotype was counted ten times or more. The chain recombines TRBV7-2 with TRBJ1-4; D remains ambiguous. V was pared by 5 bases and J by 4 bases, with 11 bases between. The CDR3 runs to 14 residues. Per the germline V gene, CDR1 is SGHTA and CDR2 is FQGNSA. CDR3 sequence reads: CASSMGAFNEKLFF. The CDR3 DNA reads TGTGCCAGCAGCATGGGAGCGTTTAATGAAAAACTGTTTTTT.